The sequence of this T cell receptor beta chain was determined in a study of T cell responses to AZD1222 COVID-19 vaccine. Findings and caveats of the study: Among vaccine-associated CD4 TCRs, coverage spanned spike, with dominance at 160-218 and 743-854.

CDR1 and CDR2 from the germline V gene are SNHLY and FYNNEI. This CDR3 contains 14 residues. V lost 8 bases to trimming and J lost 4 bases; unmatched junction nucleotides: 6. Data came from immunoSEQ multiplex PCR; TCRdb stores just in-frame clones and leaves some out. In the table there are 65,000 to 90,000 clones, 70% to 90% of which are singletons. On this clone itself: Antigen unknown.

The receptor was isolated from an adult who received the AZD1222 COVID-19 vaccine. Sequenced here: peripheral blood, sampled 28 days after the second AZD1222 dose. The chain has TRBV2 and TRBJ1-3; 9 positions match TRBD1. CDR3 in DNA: TGTGCCAGCTGTACAGGGGGCGCAGGAAACACCATATATTTT. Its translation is CASCTGGAGNTIYF.